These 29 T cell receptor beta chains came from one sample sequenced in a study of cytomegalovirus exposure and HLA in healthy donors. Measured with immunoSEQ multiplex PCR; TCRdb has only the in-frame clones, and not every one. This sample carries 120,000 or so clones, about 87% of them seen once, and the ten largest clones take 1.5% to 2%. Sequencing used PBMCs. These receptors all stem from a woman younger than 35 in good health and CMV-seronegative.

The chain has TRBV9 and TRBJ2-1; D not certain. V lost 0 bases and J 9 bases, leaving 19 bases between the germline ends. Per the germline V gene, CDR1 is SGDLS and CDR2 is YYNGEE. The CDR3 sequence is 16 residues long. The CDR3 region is CASSVVPDSPRGEQFF. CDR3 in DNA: TGTGCCAGCAGCGTAGTTCCTGACTCTCCCCGAGGTGAGCAGTTCTTC.

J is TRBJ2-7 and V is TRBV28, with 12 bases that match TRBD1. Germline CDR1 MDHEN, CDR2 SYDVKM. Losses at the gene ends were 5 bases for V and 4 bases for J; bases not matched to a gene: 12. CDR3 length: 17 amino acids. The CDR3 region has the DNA TGTGCCAGCAGTCTCTACGTCCGGGACAGGGGGCTATACGAGCAGTACTTC. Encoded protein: CASSLYVRDRGLYEQYF. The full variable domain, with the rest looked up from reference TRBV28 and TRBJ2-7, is DVKVTQSSRYLVKRTGEKVFLECVQDMDHENMFWYRQDPGLGLRLIYFSYDVKMKEKGDIPEGYSVSREKKERFSLILESASTNQTSMYLCASSLYVRDRGLYEQYFGPGTRLTVT.

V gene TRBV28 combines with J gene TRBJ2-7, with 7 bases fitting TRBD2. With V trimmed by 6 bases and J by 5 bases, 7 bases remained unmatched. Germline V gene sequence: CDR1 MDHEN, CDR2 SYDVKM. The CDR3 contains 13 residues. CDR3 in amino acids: CASSWGGRNEQYF. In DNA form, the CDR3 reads TGTGCCAGCAGCTGGGGGGGACGGAACGAGCAGTACTTC.

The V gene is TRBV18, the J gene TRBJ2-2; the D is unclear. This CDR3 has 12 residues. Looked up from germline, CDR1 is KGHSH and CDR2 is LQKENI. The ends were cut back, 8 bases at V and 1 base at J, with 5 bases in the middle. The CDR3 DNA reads TGTGCCAGCGACAAGAACACCGGGGAGCTGTTTTTT. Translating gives CASDKNTGELFF.

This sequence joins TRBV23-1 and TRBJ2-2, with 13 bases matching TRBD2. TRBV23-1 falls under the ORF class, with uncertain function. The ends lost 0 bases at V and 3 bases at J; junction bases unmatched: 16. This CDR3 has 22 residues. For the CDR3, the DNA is TGCGCCAGCAGTCAATCGAGGGGAGGGACTAGCGGGGCACGGTACGACACCGGGGAGCTGTTTTTT. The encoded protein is CASSQSRGGTSGARYDTGELFF.

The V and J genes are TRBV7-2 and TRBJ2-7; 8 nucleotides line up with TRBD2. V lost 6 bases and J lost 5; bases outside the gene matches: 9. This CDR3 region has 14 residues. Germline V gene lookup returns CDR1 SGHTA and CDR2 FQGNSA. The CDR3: CASSATGTSDEQYF. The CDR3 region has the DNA TGTGCCAGCAGTGCTACCGGGACTAGTGACGAGCAGTACTTC.

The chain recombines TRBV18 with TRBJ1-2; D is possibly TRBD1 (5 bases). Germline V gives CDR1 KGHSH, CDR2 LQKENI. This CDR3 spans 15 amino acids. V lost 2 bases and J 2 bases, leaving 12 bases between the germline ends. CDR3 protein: CASSPGVGGNYGYTF. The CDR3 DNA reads TGTGCCAGCTCACCAGGGGTCGGGGGGAACTATGGCTACACCTTC.

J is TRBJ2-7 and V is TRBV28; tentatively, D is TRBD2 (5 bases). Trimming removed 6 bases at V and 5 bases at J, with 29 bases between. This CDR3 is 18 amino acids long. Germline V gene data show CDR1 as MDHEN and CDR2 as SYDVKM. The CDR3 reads CASSRHLESDPSGHEQYF. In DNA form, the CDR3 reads TGTGCCAGCAGCCGCCATCTGGAATCAGACCCCAGCGGCCACGAGCAGTACTTC.

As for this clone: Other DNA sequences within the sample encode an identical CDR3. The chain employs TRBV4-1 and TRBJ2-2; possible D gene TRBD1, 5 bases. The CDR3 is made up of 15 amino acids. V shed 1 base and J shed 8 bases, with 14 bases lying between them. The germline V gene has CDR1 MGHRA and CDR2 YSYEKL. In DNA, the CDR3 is TGCGCCAGCAGCCAAGGATTTACAGGCAGGGGGGAGCTGTTTTTT. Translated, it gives CASSQGFTGRGELFF.

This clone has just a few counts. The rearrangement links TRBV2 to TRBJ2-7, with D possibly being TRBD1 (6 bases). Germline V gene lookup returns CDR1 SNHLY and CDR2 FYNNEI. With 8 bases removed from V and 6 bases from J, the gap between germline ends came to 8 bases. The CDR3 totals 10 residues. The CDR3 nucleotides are TGTGCCAGCGGCAGGGGCGAGCAGTACTTC. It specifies CASGRGEQYF.

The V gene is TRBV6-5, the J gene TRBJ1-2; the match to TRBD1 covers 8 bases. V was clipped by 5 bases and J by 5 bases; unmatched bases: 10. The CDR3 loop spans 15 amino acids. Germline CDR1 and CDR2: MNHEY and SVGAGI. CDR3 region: CASSPGQGSGYGYTF. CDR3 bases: TGTGCCAGCAGTCCCGGACAGGGATCAGGGTATGGCTACACCTTC.

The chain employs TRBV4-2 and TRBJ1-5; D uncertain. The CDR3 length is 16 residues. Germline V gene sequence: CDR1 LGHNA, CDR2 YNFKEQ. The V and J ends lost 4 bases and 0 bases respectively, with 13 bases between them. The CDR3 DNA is TGTGCCAGCAGCCTCGAGGAAGGTTATAGCAATCAGCCCCAGCATTTT. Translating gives CASSLEEGYSNQPQHF.

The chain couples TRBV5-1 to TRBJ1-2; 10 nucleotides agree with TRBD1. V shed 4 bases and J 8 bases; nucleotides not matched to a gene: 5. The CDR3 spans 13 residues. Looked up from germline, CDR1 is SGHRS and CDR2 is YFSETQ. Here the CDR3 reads CASSQGQGHGYTF. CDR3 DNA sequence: TGCGCCAGCAGCCAGGGACAGGGGCACGGCTACACCTTC.

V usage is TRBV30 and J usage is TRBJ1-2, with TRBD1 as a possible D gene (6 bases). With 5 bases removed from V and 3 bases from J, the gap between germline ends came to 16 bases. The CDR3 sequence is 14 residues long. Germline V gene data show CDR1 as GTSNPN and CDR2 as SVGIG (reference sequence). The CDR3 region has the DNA TGTGCCTGGGGGAGAAGGGGGAAGGACTATGGCTACACCTTC. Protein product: CAWGRRGKDYGYTF.

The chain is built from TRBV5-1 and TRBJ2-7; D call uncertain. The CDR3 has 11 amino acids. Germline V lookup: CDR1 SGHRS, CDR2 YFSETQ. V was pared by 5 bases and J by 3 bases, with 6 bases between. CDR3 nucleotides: TGCGCCAGCAGGTCTAGCTACGAGCAGTACTTC. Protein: CASRSSYEQYF.

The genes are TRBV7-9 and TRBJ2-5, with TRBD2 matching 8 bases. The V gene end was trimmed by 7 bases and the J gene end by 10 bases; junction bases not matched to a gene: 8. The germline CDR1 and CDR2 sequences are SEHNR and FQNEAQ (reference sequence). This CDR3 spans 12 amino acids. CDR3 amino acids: CASNHRGGGQYF. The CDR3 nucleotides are TGTGCCAGCAACCACCGGGGGGGTGGCCAGTACTTC.

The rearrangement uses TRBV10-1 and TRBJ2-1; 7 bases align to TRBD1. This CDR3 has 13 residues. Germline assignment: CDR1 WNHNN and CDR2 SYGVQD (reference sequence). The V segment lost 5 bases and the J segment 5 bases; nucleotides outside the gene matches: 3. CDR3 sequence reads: CASSNDRDNEQFF. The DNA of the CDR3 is TGCGCCAGCAGTAACGACAGGGACAATGAGCAGTTCTTC.

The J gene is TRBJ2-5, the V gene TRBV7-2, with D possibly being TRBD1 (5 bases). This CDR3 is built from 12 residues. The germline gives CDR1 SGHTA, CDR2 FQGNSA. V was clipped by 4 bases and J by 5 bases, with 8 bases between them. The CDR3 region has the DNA TGTGCCAGCAGCTCGTCAGGGGAGACCCAGTACTTC. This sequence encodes CASSSSGETQYF. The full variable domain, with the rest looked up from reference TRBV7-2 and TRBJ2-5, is GAGVSQSPSNKVTEKGKDVELRCDPISGHTALYWYRQSLGQGLEFLIYFQGNSAPDKSGLPSDRFSAERTGGSVSTLTIQRTQQEDSAVYLCASSSSGETQYFGPGTRLLVL.

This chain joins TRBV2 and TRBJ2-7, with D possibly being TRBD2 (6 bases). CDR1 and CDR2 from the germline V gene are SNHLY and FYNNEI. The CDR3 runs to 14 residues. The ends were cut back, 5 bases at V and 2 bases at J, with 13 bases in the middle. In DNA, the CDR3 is TGTGCCAGCAGTTTGGGACTTCTTGCCTACGAGCAGTACTTC. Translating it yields CASSLGLLAYEQYF.

The CDR3 spells CASSVGADSPYNEQFF. The CDR3 DNA follows: TGTGCCAGCAGCGTGGGTGCGGACAGTCCCTACAATGAGCAGTTCTTC. The V gene is TRBV5-6, the J gene TRBJ2-1; D is perhaps TRBD1 (6 bases). The CDR3 totals 16 residues. Trimming removed 4 bases at V and 2 bases at J, with 16 bases between. Germline CDR1 is SGHDT and CDR2 is YYEEEE.

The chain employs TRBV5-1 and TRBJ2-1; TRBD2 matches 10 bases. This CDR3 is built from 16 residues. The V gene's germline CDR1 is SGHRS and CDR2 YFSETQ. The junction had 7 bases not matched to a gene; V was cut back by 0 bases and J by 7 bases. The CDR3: CASSLESSGRGNEQFF. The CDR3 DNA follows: TGCGCCAGCAGCTTGGAGTCTAGCGGGAGAGGGAATGAGCAGTTCTTC.

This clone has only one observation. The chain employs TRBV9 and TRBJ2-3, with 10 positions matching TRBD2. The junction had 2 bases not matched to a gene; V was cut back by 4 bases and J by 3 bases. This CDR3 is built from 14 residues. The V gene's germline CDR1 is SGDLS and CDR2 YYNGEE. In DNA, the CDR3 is TGTGCCAGCAGCAGAGCGGGGGGGACAGATACGCAGTATTTT. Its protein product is CASSRAGGTDTQYF.

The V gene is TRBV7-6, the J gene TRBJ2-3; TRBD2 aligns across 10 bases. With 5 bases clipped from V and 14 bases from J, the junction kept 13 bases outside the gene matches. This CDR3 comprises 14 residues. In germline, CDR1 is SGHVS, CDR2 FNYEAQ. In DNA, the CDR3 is TGTGCCAGCAGCACCCTAGCGGGGGCTCCCCTCATGTATTTT. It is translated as CASSTLAGAPLMYF.

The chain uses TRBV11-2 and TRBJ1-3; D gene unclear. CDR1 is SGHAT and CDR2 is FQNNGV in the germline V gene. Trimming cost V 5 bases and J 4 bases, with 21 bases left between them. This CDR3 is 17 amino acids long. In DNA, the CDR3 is TGTGCCAGCAGCCGTTCGGCGGGCGGGGTTGGAGGAAACACCATATATTTT. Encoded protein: CASSRSAGGVGGNTIYF.

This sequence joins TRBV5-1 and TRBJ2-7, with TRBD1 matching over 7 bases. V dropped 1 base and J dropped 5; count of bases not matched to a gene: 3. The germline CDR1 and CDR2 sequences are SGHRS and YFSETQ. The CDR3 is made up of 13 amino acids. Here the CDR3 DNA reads TGCGCCAGCAGCTTGACAGGGGTCCACGAGCAGTACTTC. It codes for CASSLTGVHEQYF. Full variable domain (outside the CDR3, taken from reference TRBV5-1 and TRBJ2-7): KAGVTQTPRYLIKTRGQQVTLSCSPISGHRSVSWYQQTPGQGLQFLFEYFSETQRNKGNFPGRFSGRQFSNSRSEMNVSTLELGDSALYLCASSLTGVHEQYFGPGTRLTVT.

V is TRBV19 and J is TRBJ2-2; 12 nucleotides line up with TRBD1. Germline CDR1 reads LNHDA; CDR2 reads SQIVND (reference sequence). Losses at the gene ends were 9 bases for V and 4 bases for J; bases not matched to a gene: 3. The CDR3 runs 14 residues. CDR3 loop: CASSGQGATGELFF. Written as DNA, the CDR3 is TGTGCCAGCTCGGGACAGGGGGCCACCGGGGAGCTGTTTTTT. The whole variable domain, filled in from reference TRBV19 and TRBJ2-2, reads DGGITQSPKYLFRKEGQNVTLSCEQNLNHDAMYWYRQDPGQGLRLIYYSQIVNDFQKGDIAEGYSVSREKKESFPLTVTSAQKNPTAFYLCASSGQGATGELFFGEGSRLTVL.

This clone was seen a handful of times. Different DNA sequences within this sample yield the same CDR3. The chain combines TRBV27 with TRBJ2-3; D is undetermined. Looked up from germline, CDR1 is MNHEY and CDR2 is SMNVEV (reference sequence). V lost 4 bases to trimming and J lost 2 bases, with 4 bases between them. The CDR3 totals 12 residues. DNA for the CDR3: TGTGCCAGCAGTTCCTACACAGATACGCAGTATTTT. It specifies CASSSYTDTQYF.

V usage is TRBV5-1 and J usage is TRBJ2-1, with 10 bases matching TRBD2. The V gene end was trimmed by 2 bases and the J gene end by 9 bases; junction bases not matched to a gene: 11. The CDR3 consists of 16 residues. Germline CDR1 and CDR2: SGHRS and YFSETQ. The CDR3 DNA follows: TGCGCCAGCAGCTTCCGAACTAGCGGGGTAGGTAGTGAGCAGTTCTTC. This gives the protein CASSFRTSGVGSEQFF.

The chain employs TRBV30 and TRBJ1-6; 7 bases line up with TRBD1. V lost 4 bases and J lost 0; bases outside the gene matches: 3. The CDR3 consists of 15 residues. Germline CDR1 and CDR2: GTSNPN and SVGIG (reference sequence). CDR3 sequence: CAWKSGGSYNSPLHF. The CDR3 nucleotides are TGTGCCTGGAAATCAGGGGGCTCCTATAATTCACCCCTCCACTTT.